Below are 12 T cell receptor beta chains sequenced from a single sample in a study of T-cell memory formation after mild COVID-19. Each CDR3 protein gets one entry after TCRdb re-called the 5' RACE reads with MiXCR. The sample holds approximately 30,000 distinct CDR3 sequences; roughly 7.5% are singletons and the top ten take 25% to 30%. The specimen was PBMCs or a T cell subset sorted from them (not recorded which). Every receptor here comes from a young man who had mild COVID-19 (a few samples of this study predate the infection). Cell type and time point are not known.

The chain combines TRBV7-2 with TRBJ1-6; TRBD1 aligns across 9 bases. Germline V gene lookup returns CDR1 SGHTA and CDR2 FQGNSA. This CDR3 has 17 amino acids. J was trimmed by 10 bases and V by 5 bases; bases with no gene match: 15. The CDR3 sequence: CASSRDPGTGFGSPLHF. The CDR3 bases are TGTGCCAGCAGCCGCGATCCCGGGACAGGGTTCGGGTCACCCCTCCACTTT.

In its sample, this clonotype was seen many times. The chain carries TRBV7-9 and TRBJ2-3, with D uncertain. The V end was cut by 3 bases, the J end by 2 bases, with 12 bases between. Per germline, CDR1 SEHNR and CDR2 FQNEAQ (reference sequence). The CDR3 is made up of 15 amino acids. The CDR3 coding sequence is TGTGCCAGCAGCTTCCTGGGAAACCCCACAGATACGCAGTATTTT. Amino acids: CASSFLGNPTDTQYF.

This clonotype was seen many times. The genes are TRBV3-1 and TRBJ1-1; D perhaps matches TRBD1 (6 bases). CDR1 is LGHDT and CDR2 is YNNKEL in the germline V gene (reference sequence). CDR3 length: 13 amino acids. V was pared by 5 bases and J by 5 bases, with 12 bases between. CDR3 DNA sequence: TGTGCCAGCAGCGGGGGGGGCAGGACTGAAGCTTTCTTT. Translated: CASSGGGRTEAFF.

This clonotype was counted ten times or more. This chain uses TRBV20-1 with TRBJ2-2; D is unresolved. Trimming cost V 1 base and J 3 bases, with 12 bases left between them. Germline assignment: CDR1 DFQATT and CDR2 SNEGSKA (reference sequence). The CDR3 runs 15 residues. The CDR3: CSARVGQAYTGELFF. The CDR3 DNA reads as TGCAGTGCTAGAGTAGGCCAGGCGTACACCGGGGAGCTGTTTTTT.

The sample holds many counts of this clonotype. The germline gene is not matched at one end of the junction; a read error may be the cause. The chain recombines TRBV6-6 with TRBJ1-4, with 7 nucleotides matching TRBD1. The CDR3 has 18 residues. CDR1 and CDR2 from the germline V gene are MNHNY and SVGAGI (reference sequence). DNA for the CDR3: TGTGCCAGCAGTCACTCCCTACAGGGGACAGCAACTAATGAAAAACTGTTTTTT. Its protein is CASSHSLQGTATNEKLFF.

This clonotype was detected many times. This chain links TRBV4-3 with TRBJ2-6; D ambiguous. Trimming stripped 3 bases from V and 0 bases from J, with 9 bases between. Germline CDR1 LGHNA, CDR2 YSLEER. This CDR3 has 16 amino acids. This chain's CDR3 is CASSHHSSSGANVLTF. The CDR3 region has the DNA TGCGCCAGCAGCCACCACTCGAGCTCTGGGGCCAACGTCCTGACTTTC.

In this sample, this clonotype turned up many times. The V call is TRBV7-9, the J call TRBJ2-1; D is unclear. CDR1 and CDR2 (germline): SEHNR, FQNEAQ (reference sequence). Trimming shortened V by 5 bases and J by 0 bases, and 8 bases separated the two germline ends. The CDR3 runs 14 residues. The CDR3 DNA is TGTGCCAGCAGCCCCCCTCTCTCCTACAATGAGCAGTTCTTC. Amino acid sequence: CASSPPLSYNEQFF.

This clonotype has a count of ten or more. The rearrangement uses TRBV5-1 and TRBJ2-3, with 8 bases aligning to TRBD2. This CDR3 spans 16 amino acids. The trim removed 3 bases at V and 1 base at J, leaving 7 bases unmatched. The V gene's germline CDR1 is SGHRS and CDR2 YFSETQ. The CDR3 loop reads CASSWGAAGGTDTQYF. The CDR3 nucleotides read TGCGCCAGCAGCTGGGGGGCAGCGGGGGGCACAGATACGCAGTATTTT.

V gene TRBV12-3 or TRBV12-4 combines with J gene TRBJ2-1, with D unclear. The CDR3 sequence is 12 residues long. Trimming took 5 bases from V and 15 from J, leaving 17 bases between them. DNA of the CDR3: TGTGCCAGCAGTCCCATAGACCATGCACTGTTCTTC. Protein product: CASSPIDHALFF.

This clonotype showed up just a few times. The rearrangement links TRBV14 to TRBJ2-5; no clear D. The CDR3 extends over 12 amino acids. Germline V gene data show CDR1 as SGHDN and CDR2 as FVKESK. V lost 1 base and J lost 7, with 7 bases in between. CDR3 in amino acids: CASSQVMGTQYF. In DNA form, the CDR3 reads TGTGCCAGCAGCCAAGTCATGGGGACCCAGTACTTC.

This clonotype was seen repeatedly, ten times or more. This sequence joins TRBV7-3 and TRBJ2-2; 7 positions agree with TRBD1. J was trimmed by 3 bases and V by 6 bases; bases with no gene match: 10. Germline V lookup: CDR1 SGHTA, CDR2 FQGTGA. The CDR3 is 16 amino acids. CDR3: CASSHRQGPDTGELFF. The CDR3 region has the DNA TGTGCCAGCAGTCACCGACAGGGACCAGACACCGGGGAGCTGTTTTTT. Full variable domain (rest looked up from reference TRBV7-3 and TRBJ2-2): GAGVSQTPSNKVTEKGKYVELRCDPISGHTALYWYRQSLGQGPEFLIYFQGTGAADDSGLPNDRFFAVRPEGSVSTLKIQRTERGDSAVYLCASSHRQGPDTGELFFGEGSRLTVL.

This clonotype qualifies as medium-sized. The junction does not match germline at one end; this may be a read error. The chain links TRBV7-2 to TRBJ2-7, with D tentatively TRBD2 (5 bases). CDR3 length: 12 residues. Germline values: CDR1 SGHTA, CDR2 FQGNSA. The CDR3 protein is CASSPRTGSVDF. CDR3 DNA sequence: TGTGCCAGCAGCCCCCGTACGGGGTCTGTTGACTTC.